Sequencing of this T cell receptor (beta chain) was carried out in a study of shared clonotypes between healthy human individuals. Here immunoSEQ multiplex PCR was the method, and the copy in TCRdb shows in-frame clones only, minus some. This table holds about 2.4 million clones, 80% to 95% found once. This CDR3 spans 13 amino acids. The V gene's germline CDR1 is GTSNPN and CDR2 SVGIG (reference sequence). Trimming at V came to 4 bases and at J to 4 bases, leaving 6 bases not matched to a gene. The TCR comes from a man between 18 and 29 years old in good health. Some clones in this sample may be carry-over from other donors' samples. This chain links TRBV30 with TRBJ1-2; 7 bases match TRBD1. Input material: naive CD4+ T cells from PBMCs. The subset here: CD45RA+ positively selected. CDR3 sequence (DNA): TGTGCCTGGAACGGCGGGACAGTCTATGGCTACACCTTC. This gives the protein CAWNGGTVYGYTF.